This TCR beta chain was retrieved from a study of human T cells and chemical hapten exposure. On the study more broadly: All through the roughly 24-week study, the scalp of each patient received diphenylcyclopropenone doses weekly.

CDR3 size: 16 residues. Trimming took off 2 bases at V and 0 bases at J, with 8 bases between the two ends. Germline CDR1 and CDR2: MNHEY and SVGAGI. TCRdb processed the RACE reads anew with MiXCR; each CDR3 protein has one entry. The repertoire holds more than 85,000 distinct CDR3 sequences, with approximately 10% as singletons. Regarding time point: patch test 2, 6 weeks after DPC sensitization. Indicated treatment: therapeutic diphenylcyclopropenone sensitization with weekly scalp DPC. Study-level results: DPC sensitization produced no change in TCRs with frequency above 1 in 1000.

This clonotype was counted many times. Its antigen is not identified. The sequenced sample was whole blood, obtained in connection with sensitization to the hapten diphenylcyclopropenone (DPC). The rearrangement joins TRBV6-5 to TRBJ2-6; no clear D. This receptor was identified in a man in his forties or fifties with alopecia areata. Some clones in this sample may be carry-over from other donors' samples. The CDR3 sequence is CASSYAQFSGANVLTF. CDR3 nucleotides: TGTGCCAGCAGTTACGCCCAATTCTCTGGGGCCAACGTCCTGACTTTC.